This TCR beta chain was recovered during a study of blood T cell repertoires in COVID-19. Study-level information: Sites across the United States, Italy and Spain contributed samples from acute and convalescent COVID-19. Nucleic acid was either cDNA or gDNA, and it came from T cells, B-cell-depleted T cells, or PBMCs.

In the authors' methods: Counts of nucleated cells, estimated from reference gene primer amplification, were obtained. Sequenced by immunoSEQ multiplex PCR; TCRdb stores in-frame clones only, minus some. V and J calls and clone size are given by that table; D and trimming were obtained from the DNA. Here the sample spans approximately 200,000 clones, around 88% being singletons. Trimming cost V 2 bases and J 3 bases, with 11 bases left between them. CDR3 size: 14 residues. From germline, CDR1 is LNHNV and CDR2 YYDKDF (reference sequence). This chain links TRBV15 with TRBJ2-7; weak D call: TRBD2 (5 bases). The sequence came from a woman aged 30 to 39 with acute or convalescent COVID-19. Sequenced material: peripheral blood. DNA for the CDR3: TGTGCCACCAGCAGACAAGTTGAGGGCTACGAGCAGTACTTC. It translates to CATSRQVEGYEQYF.